This T cell receptor beta chain was captured by sequencing in a study of identifying expanded T cells in peripheral blood. V lost 3 bases, J lost 0 bases, and 11 bases stayed unmatched. Per the germline V gene, CDR1 is MDHEN and CDR2 is SYDVKM. There are 17 residues in the CDR3. A note on this clone: Its antigen remains unidentified.

Whole-study results and caveats: Around 1.2 clones differed between technical replicates, versus around 15 and 19 over time. Variance in clone template counts between approximately 2-week samples significantly increased with total template count across all healthy donors.

Sequencing used immunoSEQ multiplex PCR; TCRdb keeps in-frame clones, though not all of them. Here the sample spans tens of thousands of clones, around 90% being singletons. No infections or other immune events were documented during collection. The sequenced sample consisted of blood. The receptor was derived from a person between 18 and 75 years old in good health. V gene TRBV28 combines with J gene TRBJ2-7, with 7 bases aligning to TRBD1. For the CDR3, the DNA is TGTGCCAGCAGTTTGGTAGGGGGACAGACAGTCTCCTACGAGCAGTACTTC. Amino acid sequence: CASSLVGGQTVSYEQYF.